These T cell receptor beta chains were read from a single sample in a study of Tregs in tolerant kidney transplant recipients. This table comes from immunoSEQ multiplex PCR, and its TCRdb copy is limited to in-frame clones, with some not included. The sample lists approximately 44,000 clones; roughly 95% were seen once. These receptors have no known antigen. Input material: Tregs from blood cultured with allogeneic cells. These receptor sequences come from a human donor in good health. The CDR3 runs from the conserved cysteine through the conserved F or W. The order of the fields is clone size, D gene, V gene, J gene, CDR3 protein, CDR3 DNA. A D gene is named only where the DNA matches it firmly. Expanded clones are given a class, and other clones once, few, many or no size at all.

clone size: .
D gene: .
V gene: TRBV15
J gene: TRBJ2-7
CDR3 protein: CATSRDLLANPEQYF
CDR3 DNA: TGTGCCACCAGCAGAGATCTACTAGCTAATCCCGAGCAGTACTTC

clone size: once
D gene: .
V gene: TRBV5-8
J gene: TRBJ2-1
CDR3 protein: CASSSSGRSYNEQFF
CDR3 DNA: TGTGCCAGCAGCTCGTCAGGGAGGTCCTACAATGAGCAGTTCTTC

clone size: .
D gene: .
V gene: TRBV15
J gene: TRBJ2-7
CDR3 protein: CATSRLLTGMGSYEQYF
CDR3 DNA: TGTGCCACCAGCAGGCTTCTCACAGGGATGGGCTCCTACGAGCAGTACTTC

clone size: .
D gene: .
V gene: TRBV27
J gene: TRBJ1-5
CDR3 protein: CASTPGGTSNQPQHF
CDR3 DNA: TGTGCCAGCACCCCGGGAGGGACTAGCAATCAGCCCCAGCATTTT

clone size: .
D gene: .
V gene: TRBV6-6
J gene: TRBJ2-5
CDR3 protein: CASNGMGTPTQYF
CDR3 DNA: TGTGCCAGCAATGGGATGGGCACTCCGACCCAGTACTTC

clone size: .
D gene: .
V gene: TRBV19
J gene: TRBJ1-3
CDR3 protein: CASSIDRGPKTGNTIYF
CDR3 DNA: TGTGCCAGTAGTATAGATCGCGGACCGAAGACTGGAAACACCATATATTTT

clone size: .
D gene: .
V gene: TRBV7-9
J gene: TRBJ1-3
CDR3 protein: CASSPPSGNTIYF
CDR3 DNA: TGTGCCAGCAGCCCCCCCTCTGGAAACACCATATATTTT

clone size: .
D gene: TRBD2
V gene: TRBV5-1
J gene: TRBJ2-3
CDR3 protein: CASSSSGTADTQYF
CDR3 DNA: TGCGCCAGCAGCTCTAGCGGGACGGCAGATACGCAGTATTTT

clone size: .
D gene: .
V gene: TRBV5-1
J gene: TRBJ2-5
CDR3 protein: CASWRGDLQETQYF
CDR3 DNA: TGCGCCAGCTGGAGGGGCGACCTACAAGAGACCCAGTACTTC

clone size: .
D gene: .
V gene: TRBV4-2
J gene: TRBJ2-1
CDR3 protein: CASSQSLLTSYNEQFF
CDR3 DNA: TGTGCCAGCAGCCAATCGCTATTAACTTCCTACAATGAGCAGTTCTTC

clone size: .
D gene: .
V gene: TRBV4-2
J gene: TRBJ1-4
CDR3 protein: CASSQDGGGKLFF
CDR3 DNA: TGTGCCAGCAGCCAAGATGGGGGAGGGAAACTGTTTTTT

clone size: .
D gene: .
V gene: TRBV29-1
J gene: TRBJ1-1
CDR3 protein: CSVRGEGGKNTEAFF
CDR3 DNA: TGCAGCGTCCGGGGGGAAGGGGGGAAGAACACTGAAGCTTTCTTT

clone size: .
D gene: TRBD1
V gene: TRBV10-1
J gene: TRBJ2-1
CDR3 protein: CASSEPATGGLGGAQFF
CDR3 DNA: TGCGCCAGCAGTGAGCCAGCAACAGGGGGTCTTGGGGGCGCACAGTTCTTC

clone size: .
D gene: .
V gene: TRBV5-1
J gene: TRBJ2-2
CDR3 protein: CASSPRGPNTGELFF
CDR3 DNA: TGCGCCAGCAGCCCGAGGGGCCCTAACACCGGGGAGCTGTTTTTT

clone size: .
D gene: TRBD1
V gene: TRBV5-1
J gene: TRBJ2-6
CDR3 protein: CASSRRGTGHSGANVLTF
CDR3 DNA: TGCGCCAGCAGCCGCCGTGGGACAGGTCACTCTGGGGCCAACGTCCTGACTTTC

clone size: .
D gene: .
V gene: TRBV15
J gene: TRBJ1-5
CDR3 protein: CATSRGRVGVLQPQHF
CDR3 DNA: TGTGCCACCAGTCGGGGCAGGGTAGGGGTCCTCCAGCCCCAGCATTTT

clone size: .
D gene: .
V gene: TRBV12-5
J gene: TRBJ1-3
CDR3 protein: CASGLAYLLFSGNTIYF
CDR3 DNA: TGTGCTAGTGGTTTGGCCTATCTCCTGTTCTCTGGAAACACCATATATTTT

clone size: .
D gene: .
V gene: TRBV2
J gene: TRBJ1-1
CDR3 protein: CASSEQDYRKSEAFF
CDR3 DNA: TGTGCCAGCAGTGAACAGGATTATAGGAAGTCTGAAGCTTTCTTT